This T cell receptor beta chain was sequenced during a study of blood T cell repertoires in COVID-19. Study overall: Acute and convalescent COVID-19 specimens originated in the United States, Italy and Spain. Nucleic acid was either cDNA or gDNA, and it came from T cells, B-cell-depleted T cells, or PBMCs.

In the original workflow: Amplifying reference gene primers gave estimates of nucleated cell counts. The protocol was immunoSEQ multiplex PCR, while the TCRdb copy is restricted to in-frame clones and leaves out a portion. V and J calls and clone size are those listed in that table; D and trimming were worked out from the DNA. This table holds around 58,000 clones, less than 85% found once. This clone was counted between two and nine times. V gave up 3 bases and J gave up 1 base, with 9 bases separating them. The germline V gene encodes CDR1 SNHLY and CDR2 FYNNEI. The CDR3 contains 15 residues. The chain links TRBV2 to TRBJ2-2; D is ambiguous. The source material was peripheral blood. The receptor was derived from a human donor in a cohort sampled during active COVID-19. In DNA, the CDR3 is TGTGCCAGCAGTGAGGCGGCGGTGAACACCGGGGAGCTGTTTTTT. Its protein is CASSEAAVNTGELFF.